This TCR beta chain was profiled in a study of regulatory T cells in long-lasting Graves disease. Assembly of TCR beta libraries relied on iRepertoire HTBI primers together with Arm-PCR of CDR3 regions. Using its own MiXCR run on the multiplex PCR reads, TCRdb lists one record per CDR3 protein. This table holds hundreds of thousands of distinct CDR3 sequences, roughly 16% found once. V was pared by 4 bases and J by 2 bases, with 16 bases between. The length of the CDR3 is 16 residues. Germline CDR1 and CDR2: SGHRS and YFSETQ. This clonotype was observed a few times. Noted time point: newly diagnosed GD, antithyroid drugs for less than 3 months. The TCR library was made from RNA that had been extracted from PBMCs in TRIzol.

The V call is TRBV5-1, the J call TRBJ2-4, with D perhaps TRBD2 (5 bases). The material sequenced was peripheral blood mononuclear cells (PBMCs), taken at new diagnosis, from a patient treated with antithyroid drugs. This sequence originates from a female donor with Graves disease. CDR3 protein: CASSHLGPGTKNIQYF. The CDR3 DNA sequence: TGCGCCAGCAGCCACCTAGGTCCCGGGACCAAAAACATTCAGTACTTC.